This T cell receptor beta chain was captured by sequencing in a study of blood T cell repertoires in COVID-19. Study summary: Acute and convalescent COVID-19 specimens originated in the United States, Italy and Spain. Sources were T cells, B-cell-depleted T cells, or PBMCs; the material itself was cDNA or gDNA.

Trimming pared 4 bases from V and 5 bases from J, leaving 22 bases between. This CDR3 spans 16 amino acids. The germline V gene encodes CDR1 SGDLS and CDR2 YYNGEE. Under the authors' procedure: Using reference gene primer amplification, nucleated cell counts were estimated. Profiled with immunoSEQ multiplex PCR; TCRdb holds only in-frame clones, not every one. The D gene and trimming were derived from the DNA, and the V and J assignments and clone size from that table. The data contain about 110,000 clones, 80% to 90% of them singletons. The chain uses TRBV9 and TRBJ2-7, with D possibly TRBD1 on 7 matching bases. Sequences were obtained from peripheral blood. The receptor's source is a woman of 80 years or more with acute or convalescent COVID-19. CDR3 sequence reads: CASSPTWVGRGDEQYF. The DNA of the CDR3 is TGTGCCAGCAGCCCAACCTGGGTGGGCAGGGGGGACGAGCAGTACTTC.